This TCR beta chain is drawn from a study of shared clonotypes between healthy human individuals. Study context: Every donor yielded three CD4 naive, three CD4 memory, two CD8 naive and one CD8 memory plate. Study results and caveats: Having only a few donors restricted how much genetic and exposure-history diversity was captured. Shared clonotypes across all four donors exceeded non-shared ones in generation probability.

Once extracted for a subset, genomic DNA was divided evenly among several immunoSEQ plates. The method was immunoSEQ multiplex PCR; TCRdb's version includes in-frame clones alone and lacks a portion of them. The top ten hold about 0.4% of the sample, which has about 1.5 million clones, nearly 99% seen once. The CDR3 is made up of 14 amino acids. V lost 2 bases, J lost 0 bases, and 8 bases lay in between. Germline CDR1 MNHEY, CDR2 SMNVEV (reference sequence). Only one count was recorded for this clone. The antigen remains undetermined. The sequencing input was naive CD4+ T cells sorted from blood. Documented subset: CD45RA+ positively selected. The chain carries TRBV27 and TRBJ2-7; D remains ambiguous. This TCR derives from a man aged 25-45 years in good health. The CDR3 here is CASSLGYLSYEQYF. As DNA, the CDR3 is TGTGCCAGCAGTTTAGGGTACCTCTCCTACGAGCAGTACTTC.